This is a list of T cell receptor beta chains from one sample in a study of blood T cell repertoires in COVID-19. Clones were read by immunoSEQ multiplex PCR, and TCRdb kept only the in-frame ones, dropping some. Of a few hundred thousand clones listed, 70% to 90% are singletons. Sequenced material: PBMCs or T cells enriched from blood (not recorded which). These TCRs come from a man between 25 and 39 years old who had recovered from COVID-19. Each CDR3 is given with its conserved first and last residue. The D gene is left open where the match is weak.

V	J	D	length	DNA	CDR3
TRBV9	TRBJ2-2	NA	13	TGTGCCAGCAGCGTAAGACTGGAAGGGGAGCTGTTTTTT	CASSVRLEGELFF
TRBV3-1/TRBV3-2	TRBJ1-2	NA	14	TGTGCCAGCAGCCAAGAAAGGGGTACGGGTGGCTACACCTTC	CASSQERGTGGYTF
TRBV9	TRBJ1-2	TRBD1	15	TGTGCCAGCAGCGTAGACACAGGGGCTAACTATGGCTACACCTTC	CASSVDTGANYGYTF
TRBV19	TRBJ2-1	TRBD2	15	TGTGCCAGTAGTATTTCTAGCGGTAACTACAATGAGCAGTTCTTC	CASSISSGNYNEQFF
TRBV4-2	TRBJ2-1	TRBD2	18	TGTGCCAGCAGCCAAGACGTCGCTAGCGGGGGGCTTTACAATGAGCAGTTCTTC	CASSQDVASGGLYNEQFF
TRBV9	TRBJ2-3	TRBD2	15	TGTGCCAGCAGCGTAGACGCGGGGGGGCAAGATACGCAGTATTTT	CASSVDAGGQDTQYF
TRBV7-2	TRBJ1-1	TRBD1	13	TGTGCCAGCAGCTGGGACAGGGGCACGGGAGCTTTCTTT	CASSWDRGTGAFF
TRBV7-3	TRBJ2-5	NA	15	TGTGCCAGCAGCCTAGGGGGGGCGAATTTGGAGACCCAGTACTTC	CASSLGGANLETQYF
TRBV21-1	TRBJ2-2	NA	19	TGTGCCAGCAGCAAAGGCGCTCTAGCGGGGGGGCGTTACACCGGGGAGCTGTTTTTT	CASSKGALAGGRYTGELFF
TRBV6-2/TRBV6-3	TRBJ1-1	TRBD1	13	TGTGCCAGCATTTACGAGGGGGCAGGAGAAGCTTTCTTT	CASIYEGAGEAFF